This T cell receptor beta chain appears in the sequencing data of a study of blood T cells in healthy people across ages. Through a sample-barcoded 5' primer and a J-beta primer mix, a second PCR was run for roughly 7 to 11 cycles. MiXCR was run by TCRdb on the 5' RACE reads, yielding one entry per CDR3 protein. The sample contains about 580,000 distinct CDR3 sequences, around half of which appear only once. The CDR3 spans 12 residues. Germline assignment: CDR1 SGHRS and CDR2 YFSETQ. Trimming left V 4 bases short and J 4 bases short, with 8 bases between. Points from the study as a whole: Naive T cell percentage by flow cytometry tracked strongly with beta diversity.

A word on this clonotype: Its matching antigen is unknown.

The clonotype comes from a man older than 75 in good health. This sequence joins TRBV5-1 and TRBJ2-5; D is unclear. The sample taken for sequencing was blood. The CDR3 DNA is TGCGCCAGCAGCCAGGTGTTAGAGACCCAGTACTTC. Translation: CASSQVLETQYF.